A selection of T cell receptor beta chains follows, all from one sample in a study of cytomegalovirus exposure and HLA in healthy donors. Using immunoSEQ multiplex PCR, the repertoire was profiled, and TCRdb retains in-frame clones only, with some absent. The sample holds approximately 110,000 clones; over 60% are singletons and the top ten take about 4.9%. Sequencing was performed on PBMCs. The origin of the receptors is a man aged 25-45 years in good health and CMV-seropositive. Both conserved end residues are part of each CDR3. Each record gives: clone size, CDR3 length, V gene, D gene, J gene, CDR3 DNA, CDR3 protein. A D gene is named only where the DNA matches it firmly. Only part of the rows carry a size: once, few, many, or a class if the clone is expanded.

size: few
length: 16
V: TRBV10-1
D: TRBD2
J: TRBJ2-5
DNA: TGCGCCAGCAGTGAGTCGACTAGCGGGGGACAAGAGACCCAGTACTTC
CDR3: CASSESTSGGQETQYF

size: NA
length: 14
V: TRBV2
D: TRBD1
J: TRBJ1-5
DNA: TGTGCCAGCAGTGATGACAGGGGAAATCAGCCCCAGCATTTT
CDR3: CASSDDRGNQPQHF

size: few
length: 13
V: TRBV6-6
D: NA
J: TRBJ1-2
DNA: TGTGCCAGCAGTTACTCTCAGACTGACGGCTACACCTTC
CDR3: CASSYSQTDGYTF

size: NA
length: 14
V: TRBV15
D: TRBD1
J: TRBJ2-5
DNA: TGTGCCACCAGCAGCAGGGGGCGCGGAGAGACCCAGTACTTC
CDR3: CATSSRGRGETQYF

size: few
length: 13
V: TRBV18
D: NA
J: TRBJ2-7
DNA: TGTGCCAGCTCACCAGCAGCGAACTACGAGCAGTACTTC
CDR3: CASSPAANYEQYF

size: NA
length: 16
V: TRBV5-1
D: NA
J: TRBJ1-5
DNA: TGCGCCAGCAGCTTCAAGTGGGCAGGTGACAATCAGCCCCAGCATTTT
CDR3: CASSFKWAGDNQPQHF

size: few
length: 17
V: TRBV19
D: TRBD2
J: TRBJ2-5
DNA: TGTGCCAGTAGTATTAGGGGACTAGCGGGGGGGACGGAGACCCAGTACTTC
CDR3: CASSIRGLAGGTETQYF

size: NA
length: 15
V: TRBV2
D: TRBD1
J: TRBJ1-2
DNA: TGTGCCAGCATCGGGGGTCAGGGGGCGCCCTATGGCTACACCTTC
CDR3: CASIGGQGAPYGYTF

size: NA
length: 14
V: TRBV5-1
D: TRBD1
J: TRBJ1-4
DNA: TGCGCCAGCAGCTTGGGACAGGGAGGTGAAAAACTGTTTTTT
CDR3: CASSLGQGGEKLFF

size: NA
length: 14
V: TRBV6-1
D: NA
J: TRBJ2-2
DNA: TGTGCCAGCAGGGCCGGGGTAAACACCGGGGAGCTGTTTTTT
CDR3: CASRAGVNTGELFF

size: NA
length: 11
V: TRBV10-2
D: NA
J: TRBJ2-7
DNA: TGCGCCAGCACCCAAACCTACGAGCAGTACTTC
CDR3: CASTQTYEQYF

size: once
length: 15
V: TRBV28
D: TRBD2
J: TRBJ2-5
DNA: TGTGCCAGCAGTTTAGCTAGCGGGGGGTTGGAGACCCAGTACTTC
CDR3: CASSLASGGLETQYF

size: NA
length: 15
V: TRBV5-1
D: TRBD1
J: TRBJ2-1
DNA: TGCGCCAGCAGCCCGACAGGGGGCTCCTACAATGAGCAGTTCTTC
CDR3: CASSPTGGSYNEQFF

size: once
length: 13
V: TRBV6-5
D: NA
J: TRBJ1-1
DNA: TGTGCCAGCAGTGTACTGTCCCAGGGGCAAGCTTTCTTT
CDR3: CASSVLSQGQAFF

size: NA
length: 17
V: TRBV13
D: TRBD2
J: TRBJ2-3
DNA: TGTGCCAGCAGCGAAAGACTAGCGGGGGTTAGCACAGATACGCAGTATTTT
CDR3: CASSERLAGVSTDTQYF

size: once
length: 11
V: TRBV30
D: NA
J: TRBJ2-7
DNA: TGTGCCTGGAGTCTTACGCGGGAGCAGTACTTC
CDR3: CAWSLTREQYF

size: few
length: 16
V: TRBV4-1
D: NA
J: TRBJ1-4
DNA: TGCGCCAGCAGCCAAGCGGGAACGGTCGGGATTGAAAAACTGTTTTTT
CDR3: CASSQAGTVGIEKLFF

size: NA
length: 15
V: TRBV7-2
D: NA
J: TRBJ1-1
DNA: TGTGCCAGCAGCTTTTCAGGTTACATGAACACTGAAGCTTTCTTT
CDR3: CASSFSGYMNTEAFF

size: NA
length: 15
V: TRBV13
D: NA
J: TRBJ2-5
DNA: TGTGCCAGCAGCTTAGGCCAGAGGGCCCAAGAGACCCAGTACTTC
CDR3: CASSLGQRAQETQYF

size: few
length: 16
V: TRBV4-1
D: TRBD2
J: TRBJ2-3
DNA: TGCGCCAGCAGCCAAGTAGAAGCGGGGGGGCGAGATACGCAGTATTTT
CDR3: CASSQVEAGGRDTQYF

size: NA
length: 14
V: TRBV5-4
D: NA
J: TRBJ2-5
DNA: TGTGCCAGCAGCCCAGGGAAGTCGCAAGAGACCCAGTACTTC
CDR3: CASSPGKSQETQYF

size: NA
length: 12
V: TRBV7-9
D: NA
J: TRBJ2-7
DNA: TGTTCCAGCAGCTTAGTCATTAGCGAGCAGTACTTC
CDR3: CSSSLVISEQYF

size: few
length: 12
V: TRBV28
D: NA
J: TRBJ2-3
DNA: TGTGCCAGCAGTTTCTGGCCAGATACGCAGTATTTT
CDR3: CASSFWPDTQYF

size: few
length: 15
V: TRBV15
D: NA
J: TRBJ2-5
DNA: TGTGCCACCAGCAGAGATAAGAACCCCGGGGAGACCCAGTACTTC
CDR3: CATSRDKNPGETQYF